This TCR beta chain is drawn from a study of blood T cell repertoires in COVID-19. Study as a whole: Collection of acute and convalescent COVID-19 samples took place in the United States, Italy and Spain. PBMCs, B-cell-depleted T cells, or T cells provided the cDNA or gDNA that made up the material.

V lost 3 bases and J lost 0, with 11 bases in between. This CDR3 has 16 residues. The V gene's germline CDR1 is LNHDA and CDR2 SQIVND (reference sequence). Participant reports of clinical history set cohort assignment. Clones were sequenced by immunoSEQ multiplex PCR, and TCRdb holds only the in-frame ones, with some missing. The sample consists of around 200,000 clones, 89% of them appearing once. Sequenced sample: PBMCs or T cells enriched from blood (not recorded which). This chain connects TRBV19 to TRBJ1-4; unclear D gene. This clonotype was obtained from a woman in her thirties or forties with acute COVID-19. CDR3: CASSMRVPPTNEKLFF. CDR3 sequence (DNA): TGTGCCAGTAGTATGAGGGTCCCACCAACTAATGAAAAACTGTTTTTT.